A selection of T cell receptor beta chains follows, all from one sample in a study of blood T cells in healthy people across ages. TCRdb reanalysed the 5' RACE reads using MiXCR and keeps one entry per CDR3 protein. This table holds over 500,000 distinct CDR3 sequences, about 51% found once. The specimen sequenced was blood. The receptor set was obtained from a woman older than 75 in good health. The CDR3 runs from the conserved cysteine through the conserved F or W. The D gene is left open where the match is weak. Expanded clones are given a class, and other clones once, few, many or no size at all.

CDR3 DNA: TGTGCCAGCAGCCCTCTACTGTCCCTGTCCCACGAGCAGTACTTC
CDR3 protein: CASSPLLSLSHEQYF
D gene: NA
V gene: TRBV12-3/TRBV12-4
clone size: many
J gene: TRBJ2-7

CDR3 DNA: TGCAGCGTTTTTTCCACGGGAGCCACAGATACGCAGTATTTT
CDR3 protein: CSVFSTGATDTQYF
D gene: NA
V gene: TRBV29-1
clone size: many
J gene: TRBJ2-3

CDR3 DNA: TGCAGTGCTAGGACGGGGAGTCTAGGCGGCTACACCTTC
CDR3 protein: CSARTGSLGGYTF
D gene: NA
V gene: TRBV20-1
clone size: many
J gene: TRBJ1-2

CDR3 DNA: TGCAGCGTTGTCCCAGGGGTGGCTAGCGCATACAATGAGCAGTTCTTC
CDR3 protein: CSVVPGVASAYNEQFF
D gene: NA
V gene: TRBV29-1
clone size: NA
J gene: TRBJ2-1

CDR3 DNA: TGTGCCAGCAGCCCTACAGTTGACAAAAACATTCAGTACTTC
CDR3 protein: CASSPTVDKNIQYF
D gene: NA
V gene: TRBV7-9
clone size: NA
J gene: TRBJ2-4

CDR3 DNA: TGTGCCAGCACCGTACCTACAACCTTGAACACCGGGGAGCTGTTTTTT
CDR3 protein: CASTVPTTLNTGELFF
D gene: NA
V gene: TRBV2
clone size: few
J gene: TRBJ2-2

CDR3 DNA: TGCAGCGCCTTGGGCAGGGGGCGAGCAGATACGCAGTATTTT
CDR3 protein: CSALGRGRADTQYF
D gene: TRBD1
V gene: TRBV29-1
clone size: once
J gene: TRBJ2-3

CDR3 DNA: TGTGCCAGTAGCTTAGGCGGGGGGCGGGCGCAGCCCCAGCATTTT
CDR3 protein: CASSLGGGRAQPQHF
D gene: NA
V gene: TRBV7-9
clone size: NA
J gene: TRBJ1-5

CDR3 DNA: TGTGCCAGCTCCCGAGGGATAACAGGTTTCTCTGGGGCCAACGTCCTGACTTTC
CDR3 protein: CASSRGITGFSGANVLTF
D gene: NA
V gene: TRBV6-5
clone size: many
J gene: TRBJ2-6

CDR3 DNA: TGTGCCAGCAGTTACGGAAGGACTGTGTTCGATGAGCAGTTCTTC
CDR3 protein: CASSYGRTVFDEQFF
D gene: NA
V gene: TRBV6-2/TRBV6-3
clone size: NA
J gene: TRBJ2-1

CDR3 DNA: TGTGCCAGCAGTCTCCGACAGGGACAATCCTTCGAGCAGTACTTC
CDR3 protein: CASSLRQGQSFEQYF
D gene: TRBD1
V gene: TRBV27
clone size: many
J gene: TRBJ2-7

CDR3 DNA: TGCAGCGGGGGGCAGACCTACAATGAGCAGTTCTTC
CDR3 protein: CSGGQTYNEQFF
D gene: NA
V gene: TRBV29-1
clone size: many
J gene: TRBJ2-1

CDR3 DNA: TGTGCCAGCAGTCTCCCTTCGCAGAGGGCCAACGTCCTGACTTTC
CDR3 protein: CASSLPSQRANVLTF
D gene: NA
V gene: TRBV7-9
clone size: many
J gene: TRBJ2-6

CDR3 DNA: TGTGCCAGCAGCCAAGAAGACAGGGCTAACATTCAGTACTTC
CDR3 protein: CASSQEDRANIQYF
D gene: TRBD1
V gene: TRBV3-1
clone size: many
J gene: TRBJ2-4

CDR3 DNA: TGCAGTGCTAGAGTCCAGGCCTCCTCGCAGTTCTTC
CDR3 protein: CSARVQASSQFF
D gene: NA
V gene: TRBV20-1
clone size: many
J gene: TRBJ2-1

CDR3 DNA: TGCAGCGTTGCCAATGGGTACGATTTCGACACTTCTAACTACGAGCAGTACTTC
CDR3 protein: CSVANGYDFDTSNYEQYF
D gene: NA
V gene: TRBV29-1
clone size: few
J gene: TRBJ2-7

CDR3 DNA: TGCGCCAGCAGCTTGGGACGGACAGGGGGAGAGCAGTTCTTC
CDR3 protein: CASSLGRTGGEQFF
D gene: TRBD1
V gene: TRBV5-1
clone size: NA
J gene: TRBJ2-1

CDR3 DNA: TGTGCCAGCACAAGGACGTCAGCGGGGGGAAAACTGTTTTTT
CDR3 protein: CASTRTSAGGKLFF
D gene: NA
V gene: TRBV6-2/TRBV6-3
clone size: few
J gene: TRBJ1-4

CDR3 DNA: TGTGCCAGCAGCGGACGAGACAGGTACGAGCAGTACTTC
CDR3 protein: CASSGRDRYEQYF
D gene: NA
V gene: TRBV7-2
clone size: few
J gene: TRBJ2-7

CDR3 DNA: TGCGCCAGCAGCCAAGGAAGGCAAGCTTTCTTT
CDR3 protein: CASSQGRQAFF
D gene: NA
V gene: TRBV4-1
clone size: NA
J gene: TRBJ1-1

CDR3 DNA: TGCAGCGGGCTTGGCCCAGATACGCAGTATTTT
CDR3 protein: CSGLGPDTQYF
D gene: NA
V gene: TRBV29-1
clone size: NA
J gene: TRBJ2-3

CDR3 DNA: TGTGCCAGCAGTCTCCAACAGGGCTCGGAGACCCAGTACTTC
CDR3 protein: CASSLQQGSETQYF
D gene: NA
V gene: TRBV27
clone size: many
J gene: TRBJ2-5

CDR3 DNA: TGTGCCAGCAGTTTCGCCAGCATGAACACTGAAGCTTTCTTT
CDR3 protein: CASSFASMNTEAFF
D gene: NA
V gene: TRBV12-3/TRBV12-4
clone size: few
J gene: TRBJ1-1

CDR3 DNA: TGTGCCAGCTCCCCCGGTCGGACAGGGGTCGGTGAAGCTTTCTTT
CDR3 protein: CASSPGRTGVGEAFF
D gene: TRBD1
V gene: TRBV6-5
clone size: NA
J gene: TRBJ1-1

CDR3 DNA: TGTGCCACCAGCAGAGAATGGGGCAACGAGCAGTACTTC
CDR3 protein: CATSREWGNEQYF
D gene: NA
V gene: TRBV15
clone size: NA
J gene: TRBJ2-7

CDR3 DNA: TGTGCCAGCAGTTTTAGCTCGATCACCGGGGAGCTGTTTTTT
CDR3 protein: CASSFSSITGELFF
D gene: NA
V gene: TRBV12-3/TRBV12-4
clone size: few
J gene: TRBJ2-2

CDR3 DNA: TGTGCCAGCAGTTACGGCCGCGGGACGTCGAGCACTGAAGCTTTCTTT
CDR3 protein: CASSYGRGTSSTEAFF
D gene: NA
V gene: TRBV6-5
clone size: few
J gene: TRBJ1-1

CDR3 DNA: TGTGCCAGCAGTTACGGACAGGACAGAGGCAATGAGCAGTTCTTC
CDR3 protein: CASSYGQDRGNEQFF
D gene: TRBD1
V gene: TRBV6-5
clone size: many
J gene: TRBJ2-1

CDR3 DNA: TGTGCCAGCAGCTCTTATCCGGGACAGGGCACAGATACGCAGTATTTT
CDR3 protein: CASSSYPGQGTDTQYF
D gene: TRBD1
V gene: TRBV11-2
clone size: NA
J gene: TRBJ2-3

CDR3 DNA: TGCGCCAGCAGCCCGCCGGGACTTAACAATGAGCAGTTCTTC
CDR3 protein: CASSPPGLNNEQFF
D gene: NA
V gene: TRBV5-1
clone size: many
J gene: TRBJ2-1

CDR3 DNA: TGTGCCAGCAGTTTTAAACAGGGAATTATTTTAACGCAGTATTTT
CDR3 protein: CASSFKQGIILTQYF
D gene: NA
V gene: TRBV12-3/TRBV12-4
clone size: many
J gene: TRBJ2-3

CDR3 DNA: TGCGCCAGCAGTTGCGTTCGTACTGGTGAGCAGTTCTTC
CDR3 protein: CASSCVRTGEQFF
D gene: NA
V gene: TRBV6-5
clone size: NA
J gene: TRBJ2-1

CDR3 DNA: TGCAGTGCAGCTGACAGATCCTACGAGCAGTACTTC
CDR3 protein: CSAADRSYEQYF
D gene: NA
V gene: TRBV20-1
clone size: many
J gene: TRBJ2-7

CDR3 DNA: TGCAGTGCTACCCTTGGACAGGGACAAGAGACCCAGTTCTTC
CDR3 protein: CSATLGQGQETQFF
D gene: TRBD1
V gene: TRBV20-1
clone size: few
J gene: TRBJ2-1

CDR3 DNA: TGTGCCAGCAGCTCCGACTGGGGCTTAGCGGGGGGAAGTGAGCAGTTCTTC
CDR3 protein: CASSSDWGLAGGSEQFF
D gene: TRBD2
V gene: TRBV11-2
clone size: NA
J gene: TRBJ2-1

CDR3 DNA: TGTGCCAGCGGGGACAGTGGTGACACCGGGGAGCTGTTTTTT
CDR3 protein: CASGDSGDTGELFF
D gene: TRBD1
V gene: TRBV6-4
clone size: NA
J gene: TRBJ2-2

CDR3 DNA: TGTGCCAGCAGCTTAGTAGCGGGAGGATACAGCACAGATACGCAGTATTTT
CDR3 protein: CASSLVAGGYSTDTQYF
D gene: TRBD2
V gene: TRBV7-2
clone size: many
J gene: TRBJ2-3

CDR3 DNA: TGTGCCAGCAGCTTAACGGCACGCCAAGAGACCCAGTACTTC
CDR3 protein: CASSLTARQETQYF
D gene: NA
V gene: TRBV11-2
clone size: NA
J gene: TRBJ2-5

CDR3 DNA: TGTGCCAGCAGTTTCACGGGGAACACTGAAGCTTTCTTT
CDR3 protein: CASSFTGNTEAFF
D gene: NA
V gene: TRBV12-3/TRBV12-4
clone size: many
J gene: TRBJ1-1

CDR3 DNA: TGTGCCAGCAGCCCCCCGCGCGGTAATACCTACAATGAGCAGTTCTTC
CDR3 protein: CASSPPRGNTYNEQFF
D gene: NA
V gene: TRBV5-5
clone size: many
J gene: TRBJ2-1

CDR3 DNA: TGTGCCAGCAGTTACAGCCCGGGGACCGCCTATGGCTACACCTTC
CDR3 protein: CASSYSPGTAYGYTF
D gene: NA
V gene: TRBV6-5
clone size: many
J gene: TRBJ1-2

CDR3 DNA: TGTGCCAGCAGCTTAGGGTTGGCAGTTAACTATGGCTACACCTTC
CDR3 protein: CASSLGLAVNYGYTF
D gene: NA
V gene: TRBV7-2
clone size: NA
J gene: TRBJ1-2

CDR3 DNA: TGTGCCACATCGGACATCTCGGAGGAAAAACTGTTTTTT
CDR3 protein: CATSDISEEKLFF
D gene: NA
V gene: TRBV27
clone size: once
J gene: TRBJ1-4

CDR3 DNA: TGTGCCAGCAGTCTCCCTAGCCCTAGGGGCACAGATACGCAGTATTTT
CDR3 protein: CASSLPSPRGTDTQYF
D gene: NA
V gene: TRBV6-6
clone size: many
J gene: TRBJ2-3

CDR3 DNA: TGCAGCGTATCCCAACGGAGCGCTGAGCAGTACTTC
CDR3 protein: CSVSQRSAEQYF
D gene: NA
V gene: TRBV29-1
clone size: NA
J gene: TRBJ2-7

CDR3 DNA: TGTACCAGCAGCGGTCAGGGGACCCTGAATTCACCCCTCCACTTT
CDR3 protein: CTSSGQGTLNSPLHF
D gene: NA
V gene: TRBV4-2
clone size: NA
J gene: TRBJ1-6

CDR3 DNA: TGTGCCAGCAGTGTCTCACGGACGAATGAAAAACTGTTTTTT
CDR3 protein: CASSVSRTNEKLFF
D gene: NA
V gene: TRBV28
clone size: NA
J gene: TRBJ1-4

CDR3 DNA: TGCGCCAGCAGCTTGGCCGAGGGGGCTAGCTCCTACGAGCAGTACTTC
CDR3 protein: CASSLAEGASSYEQYF
D gene: TRBD1
V gene: TRBV5-1
clone size: many
J gene: TRBJ2-7